The count of the clone carrying this T cell receptor beta chain is one. Trimming at V came to 2 bases and at J to 3 bases, leaving 2 bases not matched to a gene. Germline V gene data show CDR1 as SGHTA and CDR2 as FQGTGA. This CDR3 spans 15 amino acids. Sequencing was performed with immunoSEQ multiplex PCR; in TCRdb, only in-frame clones are kept and a portion is missing. This table has about 91,000 clones, around 90% appearing once. The data derive from a study of blood T cell repertoires in COVID-19. Study information: The United States, Italy and Spain provided the acute and convalescent COVID-19 samples.

This chain joins TRBV7-3 and TRBJ2-2; TRBD1 matches at 8 bases. This clonotype was sampled from a woman in her seventies with acute or convalescent COVID-19. Source material: peripheral blood. In DNA form, the CDR3 reads TGTGCCAGCAGCTTACAGGGGGCGTACACCGGGGAGCTGTTTTTT. It is translated as CASSLQGAYTGELFF.